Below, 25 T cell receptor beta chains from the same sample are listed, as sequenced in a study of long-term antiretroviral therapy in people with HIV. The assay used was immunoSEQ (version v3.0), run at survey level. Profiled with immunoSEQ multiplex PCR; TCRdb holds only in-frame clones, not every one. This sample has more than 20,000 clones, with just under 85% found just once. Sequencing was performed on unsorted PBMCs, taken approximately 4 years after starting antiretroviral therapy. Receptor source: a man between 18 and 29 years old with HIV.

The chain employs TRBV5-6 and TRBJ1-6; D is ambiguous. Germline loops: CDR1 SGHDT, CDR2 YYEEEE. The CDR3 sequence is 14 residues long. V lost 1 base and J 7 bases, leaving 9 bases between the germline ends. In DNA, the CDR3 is TGTGCCAGCAGCTTGTTGGCAGAGAATTCACCCCTCCACTTT. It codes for CASSLLAENSPLHF.

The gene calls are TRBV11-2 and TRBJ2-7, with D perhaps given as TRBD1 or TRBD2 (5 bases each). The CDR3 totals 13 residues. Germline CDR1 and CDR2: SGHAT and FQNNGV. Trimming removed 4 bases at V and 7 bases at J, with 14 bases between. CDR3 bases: TGTGCCAGCAGCTCCCTGGGACCTAGGGAGCAGTACTTC. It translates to CASSSLGPREQYF.

DNA of the CDR3: TGTGCCAGCAGCCGACAGGGGACTGGGGCCAACGTCCTGACTTTC. This translates into CASSRQGTGANVLTF. J is TRBJ2-6 and V is TRBV5-6; the match to TRBD1 covers 8 bases. Germline values: CDR1 SGHDT, CDR2 YYEEEE. V shed 4 bases, J shed 2 bases, and the junction held 2 bases outside the gene matches. The CDR3 covers 15 residues.

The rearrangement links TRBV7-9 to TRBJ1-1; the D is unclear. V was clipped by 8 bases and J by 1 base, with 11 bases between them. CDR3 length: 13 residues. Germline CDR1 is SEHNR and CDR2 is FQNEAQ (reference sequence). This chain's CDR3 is CASGVTTNTEAFF. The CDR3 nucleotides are TGTGCCAGCGGAGTAACTACGAACACTGAAGCTTTCTTT.

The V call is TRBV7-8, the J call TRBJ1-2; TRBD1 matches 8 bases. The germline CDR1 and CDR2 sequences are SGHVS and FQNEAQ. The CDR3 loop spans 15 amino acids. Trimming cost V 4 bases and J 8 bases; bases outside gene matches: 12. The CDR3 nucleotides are TGTGCCAGCAGCTCCCGGGACAGGCCTTCGATGGGCTACACCTTC. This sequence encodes CASSSRDRPSMGYTF. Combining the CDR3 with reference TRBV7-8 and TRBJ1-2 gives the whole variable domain GAGVSQSPRYKVAKRGQDVALRCDPISGHVSLFWYQQALGQGPEFLTYFQNEAQLDKSGLPSDRFFAERPEGSVSTLKIQRTQQEDSAVYLCASSSRDRPSMGYTFGSGTRLTVV.

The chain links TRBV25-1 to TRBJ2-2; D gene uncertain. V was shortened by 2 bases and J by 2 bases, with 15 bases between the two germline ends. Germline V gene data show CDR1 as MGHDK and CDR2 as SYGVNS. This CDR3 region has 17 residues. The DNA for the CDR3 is TGTGCCAGCAGTGAAAGCAGCTTAAGGTTTAACACCGGGGAGCTGTTTTTT. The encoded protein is CASSESSLRFNTGELFF.

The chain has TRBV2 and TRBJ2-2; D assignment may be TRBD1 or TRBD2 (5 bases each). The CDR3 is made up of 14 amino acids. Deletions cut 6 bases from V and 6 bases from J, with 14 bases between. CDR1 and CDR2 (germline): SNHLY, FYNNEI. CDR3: CASRARDVPGELFF. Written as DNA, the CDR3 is TGTGCCAGCAGAGCCAGGGACGTTCCCGGGGAGCTGTTTTTT.

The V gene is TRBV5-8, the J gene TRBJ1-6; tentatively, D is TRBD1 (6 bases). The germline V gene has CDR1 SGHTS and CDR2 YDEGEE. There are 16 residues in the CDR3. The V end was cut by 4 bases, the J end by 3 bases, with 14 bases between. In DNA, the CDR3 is TGTGCCAGCAGCCCTGTCCTGACAGGCTATAATTCACCCCTCCACTTT. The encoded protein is CASSPVLTGYNSPLHF.

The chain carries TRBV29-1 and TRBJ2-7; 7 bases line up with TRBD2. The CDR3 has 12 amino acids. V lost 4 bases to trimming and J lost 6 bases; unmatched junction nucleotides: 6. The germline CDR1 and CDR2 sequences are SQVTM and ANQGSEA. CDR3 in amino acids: CSVVRSGGEQYF. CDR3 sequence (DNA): TGCAGCGTTGTCCGATCGGGGGGCGAGCAGTACTTC.

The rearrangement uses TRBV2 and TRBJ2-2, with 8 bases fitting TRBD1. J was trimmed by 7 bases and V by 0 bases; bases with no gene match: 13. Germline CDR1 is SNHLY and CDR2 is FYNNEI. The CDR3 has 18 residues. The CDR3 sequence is CASSEALGQGGQNGELFF. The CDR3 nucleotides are TGTGCCAGCAGTGAAGCGCTTGGACAGGGTGGACAGAACGGGGAGCTGTTTTTT.

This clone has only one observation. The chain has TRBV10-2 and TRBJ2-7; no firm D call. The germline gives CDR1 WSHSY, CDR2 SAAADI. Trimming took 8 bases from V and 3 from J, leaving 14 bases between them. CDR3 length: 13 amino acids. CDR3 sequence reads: CASRTADLYEQYV. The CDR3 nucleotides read TGCGCCAGCCGAACAGCCGACCTCTACGAGCAGTACGTC.

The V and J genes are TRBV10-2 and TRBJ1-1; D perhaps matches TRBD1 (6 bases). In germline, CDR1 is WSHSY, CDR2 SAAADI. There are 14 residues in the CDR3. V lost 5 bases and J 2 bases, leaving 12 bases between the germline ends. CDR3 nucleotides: TGCGCCAGCAGTACGACAGGTTTTAACACTGAAGCTTTCTTT. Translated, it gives CASSTTGFNTEAFF.

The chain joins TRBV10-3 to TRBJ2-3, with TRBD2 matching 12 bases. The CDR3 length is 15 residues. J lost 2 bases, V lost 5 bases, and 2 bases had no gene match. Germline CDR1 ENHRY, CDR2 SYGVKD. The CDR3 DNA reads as TGTGCCATCAGTTGGACTAGCGGGATCACAGATACGCAGTATTTT. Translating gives CAISWTSGITDTQYF.

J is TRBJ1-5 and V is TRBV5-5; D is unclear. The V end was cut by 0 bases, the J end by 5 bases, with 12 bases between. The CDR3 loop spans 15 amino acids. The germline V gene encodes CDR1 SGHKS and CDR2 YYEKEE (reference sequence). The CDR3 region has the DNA TGTGCCAGCAGCTTGGGTTCTGGGGTTGATCAGCCCCAGCATTTT. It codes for CASSLGSGVDQPQHF.

The DNA for the CDR3 is TGTGCCAGCAGTATGGGGGGCTCTGGAAACACCATATATTTT. Its translation: CASSMGGSGNTIYF. This chain links TRBV5-4 with TRBJ1-3; weak D call: TRBD1 (5 bases). The CDR3 covers 14 residues. The V gene's germline CDR1 is SGHNT and CDR2 YYREEE (reference sequence). V lost 5 bases to trimming and J lost 0 bases, with 9 bases between them.

The chain's CDR3 is CASRTQRQGMGNTEAFF. In DNA, the CDR3 is TGTGCCAGCAGGACCCAACGACAGGGGATGGGGAACACTGAAGCTTTCTTT. The gene calls are TRBV27 and TRBJ1-1; TRBD1 matches 8 bases. Germline CDR1 is MNHEY and CDR2 is SMNVEV (reference sequence). CDR3 length: 17 residues. With V trimmed by 6 bases and J by 1 base, 13 bases remained unmatched.

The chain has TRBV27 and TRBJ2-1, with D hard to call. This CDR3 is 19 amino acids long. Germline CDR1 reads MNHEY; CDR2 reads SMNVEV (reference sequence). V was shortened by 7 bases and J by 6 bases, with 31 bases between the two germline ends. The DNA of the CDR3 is TGTGCCAGCATCCAAAATTCCCAGCTCGATTTGAGAAGCATCAATGAGCAGTTCTTC. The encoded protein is CASIQNSQLDLRSINEQFF.

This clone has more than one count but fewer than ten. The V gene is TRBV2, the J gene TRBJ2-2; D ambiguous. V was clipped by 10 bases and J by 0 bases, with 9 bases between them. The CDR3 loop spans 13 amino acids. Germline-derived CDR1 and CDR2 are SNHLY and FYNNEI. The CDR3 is CATLQTNTGELFF. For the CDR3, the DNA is TGTGCCACTCTTCAGACGAACACCGGGGAGCTGTTTTTT.

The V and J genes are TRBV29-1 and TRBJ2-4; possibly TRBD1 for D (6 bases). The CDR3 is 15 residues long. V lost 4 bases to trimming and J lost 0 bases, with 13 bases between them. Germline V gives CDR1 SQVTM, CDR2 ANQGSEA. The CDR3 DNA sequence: TGCAGCGTTGCCCCGGACAGCTTAGCCAAAAACATTCAGTACTTC. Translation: CSVAPDSLAKNIQYF.

The CDR3 loop reads CASRKDSQETQYF. CDR3 DNA sequence: TGTGCCAGCAGGAAGGACAGCCAAGAGACCCAGTACTTC. The gene calls are TRBV2 and TRBJ2-5; D may be TRBD1 (6 bases). Trimming cost V 6 bases and J 1 base, with 9 bases left between them. The CDR3 consists of 13 residues. CDR1 is SNHLY and CDR2 is FYNNEI in the germline V gene. The full variable domain, completed using reference TRBV2 and TRBJ2-5, is EPEVTQTPSHQVTQMGQEVILRCVPISNHLYFYWYRQILGQKVEFLVSFYNNEISEKSEIFDDQFSVERPDGSNFTLKIRSTKLEDSAMYFCASRKDSQETQYFGPGTRLLVL.

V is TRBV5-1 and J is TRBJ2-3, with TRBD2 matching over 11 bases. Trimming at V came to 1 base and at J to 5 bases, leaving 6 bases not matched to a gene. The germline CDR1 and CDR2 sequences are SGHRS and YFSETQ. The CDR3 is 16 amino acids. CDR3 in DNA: TGCGCCAGCAGCTTGCGTCTAGCGGGGGGTGAAGATACGCAGTATTTT. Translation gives CASSLRLAGGEDTQYF.

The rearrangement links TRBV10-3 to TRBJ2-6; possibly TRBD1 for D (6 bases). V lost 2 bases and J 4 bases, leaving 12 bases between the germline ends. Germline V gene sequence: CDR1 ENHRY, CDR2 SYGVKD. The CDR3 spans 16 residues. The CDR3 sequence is CAISEGTGSGANVLTF. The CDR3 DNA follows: TGTGCCATCAGTGAGGGAACAGGGTCCGGGGCCAACGTCCTGACTTTC.

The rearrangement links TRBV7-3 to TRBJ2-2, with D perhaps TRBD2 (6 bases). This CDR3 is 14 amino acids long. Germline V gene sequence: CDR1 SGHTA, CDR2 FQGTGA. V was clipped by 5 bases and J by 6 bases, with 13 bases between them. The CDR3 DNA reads TGTGCCAGCAGCCAAGTGGGGGGTCCCGGGGAGCTGTTTTTT. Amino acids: CASSQVGGPGELFF.

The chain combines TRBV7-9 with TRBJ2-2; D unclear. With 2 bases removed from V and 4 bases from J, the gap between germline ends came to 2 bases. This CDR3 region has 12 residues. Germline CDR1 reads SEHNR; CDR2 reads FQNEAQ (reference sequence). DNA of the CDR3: TGTGCCAGCAGCTTAAGCACCGGGGAGCTGTTTTTT. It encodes CASSLSTGELFF. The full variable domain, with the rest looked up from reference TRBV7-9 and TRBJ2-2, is DTGVSQNPRHKITKRGQNVTFRCDPISEHNRLYWYRQTLGQGPEFLTYFQNEAQLEKSRLLSDRFSAERPKGSFSTLEIQRTEQGDSAMYLCASSLSTGELFFGEGSRLTVL.

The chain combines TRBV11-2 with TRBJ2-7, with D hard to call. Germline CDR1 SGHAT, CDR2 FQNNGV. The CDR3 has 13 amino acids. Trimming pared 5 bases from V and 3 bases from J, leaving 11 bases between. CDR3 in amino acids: CASSQSLDYEQYV. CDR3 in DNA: TGTGCCAGCAGCCAATCACTTGACTACGAGCAGTACGTC.